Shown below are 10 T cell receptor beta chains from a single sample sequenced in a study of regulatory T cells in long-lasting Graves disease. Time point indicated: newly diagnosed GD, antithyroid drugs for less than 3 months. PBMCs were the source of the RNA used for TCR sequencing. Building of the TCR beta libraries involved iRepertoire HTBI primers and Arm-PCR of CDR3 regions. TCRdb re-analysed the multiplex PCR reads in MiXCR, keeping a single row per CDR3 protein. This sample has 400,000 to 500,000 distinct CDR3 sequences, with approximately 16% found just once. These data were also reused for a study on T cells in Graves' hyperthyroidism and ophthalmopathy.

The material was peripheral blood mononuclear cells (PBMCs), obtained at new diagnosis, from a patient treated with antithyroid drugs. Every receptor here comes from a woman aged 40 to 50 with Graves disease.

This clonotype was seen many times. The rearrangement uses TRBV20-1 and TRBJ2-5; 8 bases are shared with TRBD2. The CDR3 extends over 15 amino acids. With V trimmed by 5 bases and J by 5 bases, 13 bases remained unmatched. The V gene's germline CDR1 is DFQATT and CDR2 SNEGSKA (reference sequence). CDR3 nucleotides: TGCAGTGCTTCCGTCAGCGGGAGTGAGATGGAGACCCAGTACTTC. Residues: CSASVSGSEMETQYF.

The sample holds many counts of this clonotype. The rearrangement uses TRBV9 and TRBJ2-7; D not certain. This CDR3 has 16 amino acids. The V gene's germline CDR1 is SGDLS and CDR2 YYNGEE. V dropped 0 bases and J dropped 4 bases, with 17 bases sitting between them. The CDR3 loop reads CASSVGADPRAYEQYF. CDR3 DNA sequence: TGTGCCAGCAGCGTAGGTGCGGACCCTCGGGCGTACGAGCAGTACTTC.

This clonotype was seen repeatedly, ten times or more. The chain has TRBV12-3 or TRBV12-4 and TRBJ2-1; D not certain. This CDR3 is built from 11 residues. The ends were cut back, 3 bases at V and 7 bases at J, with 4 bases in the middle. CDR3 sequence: CASSFMNEQFF. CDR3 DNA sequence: TGTGCCAGCAGTTTCATGAATGAGCAGTTCTTC.

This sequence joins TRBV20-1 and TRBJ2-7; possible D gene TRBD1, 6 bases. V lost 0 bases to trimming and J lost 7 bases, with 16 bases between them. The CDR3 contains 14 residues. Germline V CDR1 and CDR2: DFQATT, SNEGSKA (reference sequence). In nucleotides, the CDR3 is TGCAGTGCTAGAGATCCCAGGGGACGACAAGAGCAGTACTTC. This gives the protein CSARDPRGRQEQYF.

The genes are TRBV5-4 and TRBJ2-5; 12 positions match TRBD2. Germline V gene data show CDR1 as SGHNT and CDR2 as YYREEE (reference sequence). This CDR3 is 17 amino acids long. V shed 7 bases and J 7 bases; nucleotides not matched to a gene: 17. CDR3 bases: TGTGCCAGCGAACCCGCTAGCGGGAGGGGGCGTAGGGCGACCCAGTACTTC. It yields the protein CASEPASGRGRRATQYF.

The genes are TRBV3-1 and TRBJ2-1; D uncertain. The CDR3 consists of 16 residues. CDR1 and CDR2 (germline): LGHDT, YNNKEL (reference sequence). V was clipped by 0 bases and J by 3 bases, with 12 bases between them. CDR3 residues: CASSQETGISYNEQFF. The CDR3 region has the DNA TGTGCCAGCAGCCAAGAAACGGGTATAAGCTACAATGAGCAGTTCTTC.

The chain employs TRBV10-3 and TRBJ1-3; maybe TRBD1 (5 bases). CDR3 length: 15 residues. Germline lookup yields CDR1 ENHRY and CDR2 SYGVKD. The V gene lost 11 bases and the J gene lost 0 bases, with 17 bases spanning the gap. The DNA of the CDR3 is TGTGCCTCAGGTGAGGGGCGAACCTCTGGAAACACCATATATTTT. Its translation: CASGEGRTSGNTIYF.

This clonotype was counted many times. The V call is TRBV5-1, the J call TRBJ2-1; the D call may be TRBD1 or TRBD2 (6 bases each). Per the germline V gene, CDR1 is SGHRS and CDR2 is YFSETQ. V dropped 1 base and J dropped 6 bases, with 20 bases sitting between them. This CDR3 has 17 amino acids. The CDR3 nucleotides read TGCGCCAGCAGCTTGCGGGGGCTCGAACGATTTAGCAATGAGCAGTTCTTC. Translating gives CASSLRGLERFSNEQFF.

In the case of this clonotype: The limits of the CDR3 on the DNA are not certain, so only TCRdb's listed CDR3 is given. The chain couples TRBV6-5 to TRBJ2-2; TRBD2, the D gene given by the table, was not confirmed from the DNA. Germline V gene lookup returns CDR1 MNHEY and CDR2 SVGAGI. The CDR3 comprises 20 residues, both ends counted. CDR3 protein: CASSYSYGTSGGQGPGSCFF.

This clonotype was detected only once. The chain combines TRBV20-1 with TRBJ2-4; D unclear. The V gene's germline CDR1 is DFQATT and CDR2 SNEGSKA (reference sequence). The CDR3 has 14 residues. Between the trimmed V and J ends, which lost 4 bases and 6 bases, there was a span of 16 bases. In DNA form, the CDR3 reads TGCAGTGCTACTAGGATGAAGGCGGTAAACATTCAGTACTTC. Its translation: CSATRMKAVNIQYF.